Following are 15 T cell receptor beta chains from one sample sequenced in a study of T cell responses to AZD1222 COVID-19 vaccine. Sequenced by immunoSEQ multiplex PCR; TCRdb stores in-frame clones only, minus some. The sample comprises around 160,000 clones, about 91% of which are singletons, and approximately 1.1% rests with the top ten. This specimen consisted of peripheral blood, obtained 28 days after the second AZD1222 dose. These receptors came from an adult who received the AZD1222 COVID-19 vaccine.

The rearrangement links TRBV5-1 to TRBJ1-1; tentative D call: TRBD1 (6 bases). This CDR3 comprises 15 residues. The V end lost 4 bases, the J end lost 1 base, and 14 bases lay between the germline ends. Germline CDR1 is SGHRS and CDR2 is YFSETQ. CDR3 sequence reads: CASSQFGTPNTEAFF. The CDR3 nucleotides read TGCGCCAGCAGCCAATTTGGGACACCGAACACTGAAGCTTTCTTT.

The V and J genes are TRBV5-1 and TRBJ1-2; D possibly corresponds to TRBD1 (5 bases). Trimming shortened V by 2 bases and J by 1 base, and 15 bases separated the two germline ends. CDR1 is SGHRS, CDR2 YFSETQ, per germline. There are 16 residues in the CDR3. The CDR3 DNA reads as TGCGCCAGCAGCTTCCGGGGGACCCAGATTAACTATGGCTACACCTTC. This translates into CASSFRGTQINYGYTF. Complete variable domain (other parts from reference TRBV5-1 and TRBJ1-2): KAGVTQTPRYLIKTRGQQVTLSCSPISGHRSVSWYQQTPGQGLQFLFEYFSETQRNKGNFPGRFSGRQFSNSRSEMNVSTLELGDSALYLCASSFRGTQINYGYTFGSGTRLTVV.

V gene TRBV7-2 combines with J gene TRBJ2-7, with TRBD2 as a possible D gene (6 bases). The CDR3 sequence is 13 residues long. Germline-derived CDR1 and CDR2 are SGHTA and FQGNSA. The V end was cut by 3 bases, the J end by 6 bases, with 12 bases between. The CDR3 loop is CASSLAGWGEQYF. The CDR3 coding sequence is TGTGCCAGCAGCTTGGCGGGATGGGGCGAGCAGTACTTC.

V usage is TRBV6-1 and J usage is TRBJ1-1; tentative D call: TRBD1 (5 bases). Germline V CDR1 and CDR2: MNHNS, SASEGT. This CDR3 has 14 amino acids. Trimming stripped 2 bases from V and 4 bases from J, with 11 bases between. CDR3 loop: CASSEPRRGTEAFF. The CDR3 nucleotides read TGTGCCAGCAGTGAACCTCGGAGGGGCACTGAAGCTTTCTTT.

V gene TRBV5-1 combines with J gene TRBJ2-5; tentatively, D is TRBD1 (6 bases). The CDR3 is made up of 14 amino acids. Trimming left V 0 bases short and J 2 bases short, with 8 bases between. From germline, CDR1 is SGHRS and CDR2 YFSETQ. This CDR3 reads CASSLDQGQETQYF. Here the CDR3 DNA reads TGCGCCAGCAGCTTGGACCAGGGGCAAGAGACCCAGTACTTC.

The CDR3 DNA reads TGTGCCAGTAGTAGTCTCCTCTCTAGCAATCAGCCCCAGCATTTT. It codes for CASSSLLSSNQPQHF. This chain uses TRBV19 with TRBJ1-5, with D unclear. The CDR3 consists of 15 residues. Trimming pared 4 bases from V and 0 bases from J, leaving 10 bases between. CDR1 and CDR2 (germline): LNHDA, SQIVND (reference sequence).

This clone was recorded a few times. The chain has TRBV19 and TRBJ2-1; D is possibly TRBD1 (6 bases). The CDR3 consists of 17 residues. Germline V gene sequence: CDR1 LNHDA, CDR2 SQIVND (reference sequence). Between the trimmed V and J ends, which lost 3 bases and 0 bases, there was a span of 15 bases. CDR3 sequence: CASSILPGQNSYNEQFF. The CDR3 DNA reads TGTGCCAGTAGTATCTTACCGGGACAAAACTCCTACAATGAGCAGTTCTTC.

This chain links TRBV6-1 with TRBJ1-4, with D possibly matching TRBD1 (5 bases). Germline assignment: CDR1 MNHNS and CDR2 SASEGT. V was clipped by 2 bases and J by 5 bases, with 18 bases between them. CDR3 length equals 17 residues. In DNA, the CDR3 is TGTGCCAGCAGTGAATTTTGGGGTTTGGGGCCGAATGAAAAACTGTTTTTT. Amino acid sequence: CASSEFWGLGPNEKLFF.

This clone was counted a few times. The J gene is TRBJ2-7, the V gene TRBV7-9; possibly TRBD1 for D (6 bases). The V gene lost 1 base and the J gene lost 0 bases, with 13 bases spanning the gap. The CDR3 runs 16 residues. Germline V gives CDR1 SEHNR, CDR2 FQNEAQ (reference sequence). CDR3 region: CASSLVHTGSSYEQYF. In DNA, the CDR3 is TGTGCCAGCAGCTTAGTTCACACAGGGAGCTCCTACGAGCAGTACTTC.

This chain uses TRBV27 with TRBJ1-1; D remains ambiguous. The CDR3 covers 13 residues. The V gene's germline CDR1 is MNHEY and CDR2 SMNVEV (reference sequence). The ends were cut back, 5 bases at V and 5 bases at J, with 12 bases in the middle. The CDR3 bases are TGTGCCAGCAGTATGGAGAGGAGGACTGAAGCTTTCTTT. It specifies CASSMERRTEAFF.

The chain recombines TRBV4-1 with TRBJ1-3, with 8 bases identical to TRBD1. J lost 8 bases, V lost 4 bases, and 10 bases had no gene match. CDR3 length equals 15 residues. Germline CDR1 reads MGHRA; CDR2 reads YSYEKL. CDR3 in amino acids: CASSLRQGLRDTIYF. The CDR3 DNA is TGCGCCAGCAGCCTCCGACAGGGGCTTCGGGACACCATATATTTT.

The chain combines TRBV5-6 with TRBJ1-2, with a tentative D call TRBD1 (5 bases). The V gene lost 2 bases and the J gene lost 12 bases, with 11 bases spanning the gap. This CDR3 has 11 amino acids. In germline, CDR1 is SGHDT, CDR2 YYEEEE. The CDR3 DNA reads as TGTGCCAGCAGCTTTGCCAGGGCACACACCTTC. As protein: CASSFARAHTF. Full variable domain (missing parts from reference TRBV5-6 and TRBJ1-2): DAGVTQSPTHLIKTRGQQVTLRCSPKSGHDTVSWYQQALGQGPQFIFQYYEEEERQRGNFPDRFSGHQFPNYSSELNVNALLLGDSALYLCASSFARAHTFGSGTRLTVV.

The chain uses TRBV10-3 and TRBJ1-1; D remains unclear. Trimming shortened V by 2 bases and J by 7 bases, and 8 bases separated the two germline ends. The CDR3 has 12 amino acids. CDR1 and CDR2 from the germline V gene are ENHRY and SYGVKD. The chain's CDR3 is CAISEGVFEAFF. For the CDR3, the DNA is TGTGCCATCAGTGAGGGGGTTTTTGAAGCTTTCTTT.

Concerning this clone: The sample has other DNA sequences that encode this CDR3 too. The CDR3 DNA sequence: TGTGCCAGCAGTTTAGGGCAGCCCCAGCATTTT. Translating gives CASSLGQPQHF. This chain joins TRBV12-3 or TRBV12-4 and TRBJ1-5; D is ambiguous. Trimming cost V 1 base and J 7 bases, with 2 bases left between them. This CDR3 spans 11 amino acids.

A note on this clone: At the DNA level, this CDR3 is encoded by other sequences in the same sample as well. This chain joins TRBV12-3 or TRBV12-4 and TRBJ2-2; D gene uncertain. The CDR3 totals 12 residues. Trimming removed 1 base from V and 7 bases from J, with 4 bases in between. The DNA of the CDR3 is TGTGCCAGCAGTTTAGGGGGCGGGGAGCTGTTTTTT. Its protein is CASSLGGGELFF.